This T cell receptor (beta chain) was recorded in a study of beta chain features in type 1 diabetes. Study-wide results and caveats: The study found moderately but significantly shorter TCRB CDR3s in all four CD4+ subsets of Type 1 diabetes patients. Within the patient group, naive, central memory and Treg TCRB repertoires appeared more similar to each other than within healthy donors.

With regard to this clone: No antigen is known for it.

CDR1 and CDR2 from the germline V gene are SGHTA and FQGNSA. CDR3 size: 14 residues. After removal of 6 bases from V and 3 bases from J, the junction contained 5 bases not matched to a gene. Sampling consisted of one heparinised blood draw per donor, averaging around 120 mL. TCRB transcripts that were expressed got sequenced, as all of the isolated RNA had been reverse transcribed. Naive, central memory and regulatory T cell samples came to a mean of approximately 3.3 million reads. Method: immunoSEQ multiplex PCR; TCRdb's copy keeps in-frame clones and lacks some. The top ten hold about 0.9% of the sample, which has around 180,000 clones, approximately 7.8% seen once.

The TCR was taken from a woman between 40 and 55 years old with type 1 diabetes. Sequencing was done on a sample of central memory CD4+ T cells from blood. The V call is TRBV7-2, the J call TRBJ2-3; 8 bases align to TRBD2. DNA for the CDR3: TGTGCCAGCAGTTCGGGGGGGAGGACAGATACGCAGTATTTT. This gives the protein CASSSGGRTDTQYF.